Reported below is one TCR beta chain. Aged about 6 to 90, donors were systemically healthy Caucasians from Russia. This record belongs to a study of blood T cells in healthy people across ages. Through a sample-barcoded 5' primer and a J-beta primer mix, a second PCR was run for roughly 6 to 12 cycles. TCRdb analysed the 5' RACE reads with MiXCR anew, one entry per CDR3 protein. Found here are about 1,400,000 distinct CDR3 sequences, approximately 59% of them singletons; the top ten hold more than 6%. CDR3 length: 12 amino acids. Germline trimming cut 3 bases from V and 13 bases from J; bases unmatched to any gene: 7. Germline CDR1 is DFQATT and CDR2 is SNEGSKA (reference sequence).

The sequence was obtained from a man aged 18 to 35 in good health. The sequenced material came from blood. The chain links TRBV20-1 to TRBJ1-2, with TRBD1 matching over 11 bases. CDR3: CSASKDRGPVTF. The CDR3 region has the DNA TGCAGTGCTAGTAAGGACAGGGGGCCGGTCACCTTC.